This T cell receptor beta chain derives from a study of shared clonotypes between healthy human individuals. At deep level, the assay was performed. Only in-frame clones appear in the TCRdb table, and some are missing; sequencing was by immunoSEQ multiplex PCR. The data show millions of clones, with over 85% seen just once and over 0.12% held by the top ten. A word on this clone: The antigen is not known.

CDR1 and CDR2 (germline): LNHDA, SQIVND (reference sequence). CDR3 size: 15 residues. With V trimmed by 7 bases and J by 0 bases, 3 bases remained unmatched. Every donor, a Caucasian adult, lived in Nashville, Tennessee. CD4+ cells yielded CD45RA+ naive and CD45RA-negative memory subsets. Whole-study findings and limits: Against clonotypes common to all four donors, non-shared ones had lower generation probabilities.

Sequencing was carried out using naive CD4+ T cells sorted from blood. Documented subset: CD45RA+ positively selected. The clonotype comes from a man younger than 35 in good health. The chain links TRBV19 to TRBJ2-5, with 12 bases fitting TRBD2. The DNA of the CDR3 is TGTGCCAGTACCCCTAGCGGGGGGGACCAAGAGACCCAGTACTTC. Translated: CASTPSGGDQETQYF.